A single sample gave rise to the 31 T cell receptor beta chains below, sequenced in a study of vaccination effects on CD4 cells after COVID-19. Their target antigens are unknown. Only in-frame clones appear in the TCRdb table, and some are missing; sequencing was by immunoSEQ multiplex PCR. The repertoire includes tens of thousands of clones, 73% of them detected once, and approximately 11% sits in the top ten. Once cultured for 10 to 11 days, the cells underwent separation to obtain CD4+ T cells. The sample here was CD4+ T cells from PBMCs cultured without peptide, taken before COVID-19 vaccination. These receptors originate from a human donor who received a COVID-19 vaccine.

V is TRBV7-2 and J is TRBJ1-3; maybe TRBD1 (6 bases). Between the trimmed V and J ends, which lost 3 bases and 3 bases, there was a span of 15 bases. Germline CDR1 reads SGHTA; CDR2 reads FQGNSA. The CDR3 is 16 amino acids. The DNA of the CDR3 is TGTGCCAGCAGCTTGGTCATCGGGACAAATGGAAACACCATATATTTT. Encoded protein: CASSLVIGTNGNTIYF.

This clone appeared once. The J gene is TRBJ2-1, the V gene TRBV5-6; 8 bases line up with TRBD1. The germline V gene encodes CDR1 SGHDT and CDR2 YYEEEE. This CDR3 is built from 15 residues. Trimming took 5 bases from V and 2 from J; bases not matched to a gene: 6. CDR3 nucleotides: TGTGCCAGCAGTAACCAGGGGGCCCCCTACAATGAGCAGTTCTTC. Translation: CASSNQGAPYNEQFF. The full variable domain, completed using reference TRBV5-6 and TRBJ2-1, is DAGVTQSPTHLIKTRGQQVTLRCSPKSGHDTVSWYQQALGQGPQFIFQYYEEEERQRGNFPDRFSGHQFPNYSSELNVNALLLGDSALYLCASSNQGAPYNEQFFGPGTRLTVL.

This sequence joins TRBV27 and TRBJ1-6; D is possibly TRBD1 (6 bases). V lost 1 base and J lost 9, with 16 bases in between. Germline V gives CDR1 MNHEY, CDR2 SMNVEV (reference sequence). The CDR3 is 16 residues long. Here the CDR3 DNA reads TGTGCCAGCAGTTTATTTGCAGGGGCAACGGGTTCACCCCTCCACTTT. This translates into CASSLFAGATGSPLHF.

This clone was found a few times. V usage is TRBV19 and J usage is TRBJ1-2; D gene uncertain. V lost 6 bases, J lost 5 bases, and 1 base lay in between. CDR1 and CDR2 from the germline V gene are LNHDA and SQIVND (reference sequence). The CDR3 covers 9 residues. In DNA form, the CDR3 reads TGTGCCAGTAGATATGGCTACACCTTC. Translating gives CASRYGYTF. Supplemented by reference TRBV19 and TRBJ1-2, the full variable domain reads DGGITQSPKYLFRKEGQNVTLSCEQNLNHDAMYWYRQDPGQGLRLIYYSQIVNDFQKGDIAEGYSVSREKKESFPLTVTSAQKNPTAFYLCASRYGYTFGSGTRLTVV.

This clone was seen once. The chain uses TRBV10-3 and TRBJ1-6; 7 bases match TRBD1. Germline CDR1 and CDR2: ENHRY and SYGVKD. This CDR3 is built from 17 residues. The V and J ends lost 10 bases and 0 bases, in that order; junction bases with no gene match: 12. CDR3 bases: TGTGCCACAGGCTCAGGGGGGTTGAGCTCCTATAATTCACCCCTCCACTTT. Translation gives CATGSGGLSSYNSPLHF.

The chain carries TRBV5-1 and TRBJ2-2, with D perhaps TRBD1 (6 bases). Germline CDR1 SGHRS, CDR2 YFSETQ. The CDR3 has 16 residues. Trimming stripped 0 bases from V and 4 bases from J, with 13 bases between. CDR3 nucleotides: TGCGCCAGCAGCTTGGCCAGTCACAGGGCCACCGGGGAGCTGTTTTTT. Translating it yields CASSLASHRATGELFF.

The chain employs TRBV6-6 and TRBJ1-6, with TRBD1 matching 10 bases. After removal of 0 bases from V and 8 bases from J, the junction contained 1 base not matched to a gene. Germline CDR1 reads MNHNY; CDR2 reads SVGAGI (reference sequence). CDR3 length equals 15 residues. CDR3 loop: CASSYSTGGDSPLHF. CDR3 bases: TGTGCCAGCAGTTACTCGACAGGGGGCGATTCACCCCTCCACTTT.

A few counts support this clone. The CDR3: CAISVGVRGEQYF. For the CDR3, the DNA is TGTGCCATCAGTGTGGGGGTACGAGGGGAGCAGTACTTC. The chain uses TRBV10-3 and TRBJ2-7; either TRBD1 or TRBD2 may fit D (5 bases each). The V gene's germline CDR1 is ENHRY and CDR2 SYGVKD. With 4 bases removed from V and 7 bases from J, the gap between germline ends came to 14 bases. There are 13 residues in the CDR3.

In this sample, this clone turned up a few times. The chain combines TRBV28 with TRBJ1-2, with D possibly matching TRBD1 (6 bases). The CDR3 contains 12 residues. Germline V CDR1 and CDR2: MDHEN, SYDVKM. V was shortened by 5 bases and J by 8 bases, with 12 bases between the two germline ends. The CDR3 DNA sequence: TGTGCCAGCAGTCCGGGGGCGCGAGGCTACACCTTC. Amino acid sequence: CASSPGARGYTF.

The V and J genes are TRBV5-6 and TRBJ2-1; TRBD1 might be the D (6 bases). The length of the CDR3 is 13 residues. Per the germline V gene, CDR1 is SGHDT and CDR2 is YYEEEE. With 0 bases removed from V and 7 bases from J, the gap between germline ends came to 8 bases. The CDR3 DNA follows: TGTGCCAGCAGCTTGGAAAGGGGGAATGAGCAGTTCTTC. Protein: CASSLERGNEQFF.

The chain recombines TRBV12-3 or TRBV12-4 with TRBJ1-1; D might be TRBD1 (6 bases). V lost 6 bases and J 6 bases, leaving 8 bases between the germline ends. The CDR3 extends over 11 amino acids. CDR3 loop: CASSRGPEAFF. In DNA form, the CDR3 reads TGTGCCAGCAGCCGGGGGCCTGAAGCTTTCTTT.

The J gene is TRBJ1-2, the V gene TRBV30, with D possibly matching TRBD1 (5 bases). CDR3 length: 15 amino acids. Germline V gene lookup returns CDR1 GTSNPN and CDR2 SVGIG (reference sequence). Trimming took off 4 bases at V and 5 bases at J, with 20 bases between the two ends. The DNA of the CDR3 is TGTGCCTGGACCCCACGGGGCACCCTGCGGTATGGCTACACCTTC. It is translated as CAWTPRGTLRYGYTF.

V gene TRBV12-3 or TRBV12-4 combines with J gene TRBJ1-2; TRBD1 agrees at 9 bases. The J segment lost 6 bases and the V segment lost 7 bases, leaving 6 bases of the junction unmatched. The CDR3 runs 13 residues. The CDR3 DNA reads as TGTGCCAGCATCGCACAGGGGGCGCATGGCTACACCTTC. Amino acid sequence: CASIAQGAHGYTF.

This clone was counted once. The J gene is TRBJ2-1, the V gene TRBV5-1; D is unresolved. The germline gives CDR1 SGHRS, CDR2 YFSETQ. The CDR3 runs to 16 residues. V was cut by 4 bases and J by 0 bases, with 14 bases left in between. CDR3 nucleotides: TGCGCCAGCAGCCAAAAAATTAGGAGCTCCTACAATGAGCAGTTCTTC. Translated, it gives CASSQKIRSSYNEQFF.

V usage is TRBV18 and J usage is TRBJ2-3, with D possibly being TRBD1 (6 bases). With 3 bases removed from V and 6 bases from J, the gap between germline ends came to 10 bases. There are 13 residues in the CDR3. CDR1 is KGHSH and CDR2 is LQKENI in the germline V gene. The chain's CDR3 is CASSPDRGDTQYF. The CDR3 DNA is TGTGCCAGCTCACCGGACAGAGGGGATACGCAGTATTTT.

The V gene is TRBV10-3, the J gene TRBJ2-2; D uncertain. V lost 0 bases, J lost 5 bases, and 7 bases lay in between. The CDR3 contains 14 residues. CDR1 and CDR2 (germline): ENHRY, SYGVKD. CDR3 amino acids: CAISESKVTGELFF. The DNA for the CDR3 is TGTGCCATCAGTGAGTCGAAAGTAACCGGGGAGCTGTTTTTT.

This clone was seen only a few times. The chain combines TRBV6-1 with TRBJ1-5; no clear D. CDR3 length: 11 residues. Per germline, CDR1 MNHNS and CDR2 SASEGT. Trimming shortened V by 3 bases and J by 4 bases, and 1 base separated the two germline ends. Written as DNA, the CDR3 is TGTGCCAGCAGTGAGAATCAGCCCCAGCATTTT. This gives the protein CASSENQPQHF.

The CDR3 DNA reads as TGCGCCAGCAGCCAAGATCCCGGCAGGGCGGAAAAACTGTTTTTT. Protein sequence: CASSQDPGRAEKLFF. V is TRBV4-1 and J is TRBJ1-4; D may be TRBD1 (5 bases). The V and J ends lost 0 bases and 8 bases respectively, with 13 bases between them. CDR3 length equals 15 residues. Germline CDR1 MGHRA, CDR2 YSYEKL.

The V and J genes are TRBV6-5 and TRBJ2-7, with 10 bases aligning to TRBD1. V lost 2 bases and J lost 1; bases outside the gene matches: 5. Germline V gene data show CDR1 as MNHEY and CDR2 as SVGAGI. The CDR3 has 16 residues. Written as DNA, the CDR3 is TGTGCCAGCAGTTACCCGGGACAGGGGTTTTCCTACGAGCAGTACTTC. As protein: CASSYPGQGFSYEQYF.

The chain carries TRBV11-3 and TRBJ2-3, with a possible D match to TRBD2 (6 bases). V was trimmed by 1 base and J by 8 bases, leaving 10 bases between them. Germline assignment: CDR1 SGHNT and CDR2 YENEEA. The CDR3 has 13 amino acids. The CDR3 loop reads CASSLGGESTQYF. Here the CDR3 DNA reads TGTGCCAGCAGCTTAGGGGGGGAAAGTACGCAGTATTTT.

This chain links TRBV5-4 with TRBJ2-7; unclear D gene. Germline V gene data show CDR1 as SGHNT and CDR2 as YYREEE (reference sequence). With 0 bases removed from V and 6 bases from J, the gap between germline ends came to 10 bases. The CDR3 is 13 residues long. CDR3 DNA sequence: TGTGCCAGCAGCTTGGTAGGTCGGGTCGAGCAGTACTTC. It codes for CASSLVGRVEQYF.

This clone was seen a few times. The genes are TRBV24-1 and TRBJ1-2, with unresolved D. Trimming shortened V by 6 bases and J by 2 bases, and 6 bases separated the two germline ends. Germline CDR1 KGHDR, CDR2 SFDVKD. The CDR3 is made up of 12 amino acids. As DNA, the CDR3 is TGTGCCACCAGTAAATCGAACTATGGCTACACCTTC. It codes for CATSKSNYGYTF.

The chain employs TRBV5-4 and TRBJ2-7; a weak D match, TRBD1 (5 bases). The CDR3 covers 12 residues. V shed 4 bases and J shed 2 bases, with 7 bases lying between them. Germline CDR1 SGHNT, CDR2 YYREEE (reference sequence). The CDR3 spells CASSMDTYEQYF. CDR3 DNA sequence: TGTGCCAGCAGCATGGACACCTACGAGCAGTACTTC.

V is TRBV2 and J is TRBJ1-1, with no clear D. V was pared by 0 bases and J by 5 bases, with 13 bases between. Germline loops: CDR1 SNHLY, CDR2 FYNNEI. The CDR3 sequence is 15 residues long. In DNA form, the CDR3 reads TGTGCCAGCAGTGAAGCGCTTCGGGGAGAAACTGAAGCTTTCTTT. It yields the protein CASSEALRGETEAFF.

This sequence joins TRBV9 and TRBJ2-3, with D possibly matching TRBD2 (6 bases). V was cut by 0 bases and J by 11 bases, with 13 bases left in between. The CDR3 runs 13 residues. Germline V gene sequence: CDR1 SGDLS, CDR2 YYNGEE. CDR3 protein: CASSVVLGTWQYF. As DNA, the CDR3 is TGTGCCAGCAGCGTAGTTCTAGGGACTTGGCAGTATTTT.

The chain uses TRBV5-4 and TRBJ1-4; the D is unclear. The CDR3 sequence is 16 residues long. CDR1 is SGHNT and CDR2 is YYREEE in the germline V gene (reference sequence). Trimming took 0 bases from V and 6 from J, leaving 15 bases between them. The CDR3 loop reads CASSLDGVGMHEKLFF. The DNA of the CDR3 is TGTGCCAGCAGCTTGGACGGGGTCGGCATGCATGAAAAACTGTTTTTT.

The table lists this clone with a count of one. The chain combines TRBV11-1 with TRBJ1-1; D remains ambiguous. CDR3 size: 15 residues. Germline values: CDR1 SGHAT, CDR2 FQDESV (reference sequence). V was trimmed by 5 bases and J by 0 bases, leaving 13 bases between them. The CDR3 spells CASSPGQIMNTEAFF. CDR3 nucleotides: TGTGCCAGCAGCCCGGGTCAGATCATGAACACTGAAGCTTTCTTT.

In DNA, the CDR3 is TGTGCCAGCAGCGTAGTGACACACAATGAGCAGTTCTTC. Amino acid sequence: CASSVVTHNEQFF. V and J are TRBV9 and TRBJ2-1; no reliable D call. Germline V CDR1 and CDR2: SGDLS, YYNGEE. Trimming removed 0 bases at V and 5 bases at J, with 6 bases between. The CDR3 is 13 residues long.

This chain uses TRBV20-1 with TRBJ1-1, with D unresolved. Deletions cut 2 bases from V and 2 bases from J, with 3 bases between. This CDR3 comprises 11 residues. Germline V gene data show CDR1 as DFQATT and CDR2 as SNEGSKA (reference sequence). The CDR3 DNA reads TGCAGTGCTAGACATAACACTGAAGCTTTCTTT. It yields the protein CSARHNTEAFF.

This clone has a handful of counts. The rearrangement joins TRBV28 to TRBJ2-6; either TRBD1 or TRBD2 may supply D (5 bases each). The length of the CDR3 is 19 residues. V was cut by 3 bases and J by 0 bases, with 18 bases left in between. Germline assignment: CDR1 MDHEN and CDR2 SYDVKM. The CDR3 DNA sequence: TGTGCCAGCAGTTTCCCGAGCAGGGACCTCCGCTCTGGGGCCAACGTCCTGACTTTC. Encoded protein: CASSFPSRDLRSGANVLTF.

In its sample, this clone was seen a few times. DNA for the CDR3: TGCGCCAGCAGCCAGGCAGGACAGGGAATCTATGGCTACACCTTC. Translated, it gives CASSQAGQGIYGYTF. V and J are TRBV5-1 and TRBJ1-2, with TRBD1 matching over 8 bases. Germline CDR1 SGHRS, CDR2 YFSETQ. The CDR3 extends over 15 amino acids. The trim removed 4 bases at V and 4 bases at J, leaving 9 bases unmatched.